The next 17 T cell receptor beta chains were all read from a single sample in a study of T cell responses to AZD1222 COVID-19 vaccine. Only in-frame clones appear in the TCRdb table, and some are missing; sequencing was by immunoSEQ multiplex PCR. The sample has 90,000 to 120,000 clones, around nine tenths seen once. This sample comprised peripheral blood, obtained 28 days after the second AZD1222 dose. These receptors all stem from an adult who received the AZD1222 COVID-19 vaccine.

This clone was seen once. This chain connects TRBV19 to TRBJ1-5, with D tentatively TRBD1 (5 bases). The CDR3 totals 14 residues. The germline CDR1 and CDR2 sequences are LNHDA and SQIVND (reference sequence). Trimming stripped 7 bases from V and 4 bases from J, with 14 bases between. In nucleotides, the CDR3 is TGTGCCAGTACCGCCGGGGACTATAATCAGCCCCAGCATTTT. Protein product: CASTAGDYNQPQHF.

The chain is built from TRBV7-8 and TRBJ1-5; 7 bases align to TRBD1. Per the germline V gene, CDR1 is SGHVS and CDR2 is FQNEAQ. The V gene end was trimmed by 5 bases and the J gene end by 4 bases; junction bases not matched to a gene: 11. The CDR3 loop spans 16 amino acids. The CDR3 here is CASSQQGTAPNQPQHF. The CDR3 coding sequence is TGTGCCAGCAGCCAGCAGGGGACAGCCCCAAATCAGCCCCAGCATTTT.

This chain connects TRBV7-2 to TRBJ1-6; D is undetermined. The CDR3 sequence is 15 residues long. Trimming shortened V by 2 bases and J by 9 bases, and 14 bases separated the two germline ends. In germline, CDR1 is SGHTA, CDR2 FQGNSA. CDR3 DNA: TGTGCCAGCAGCTTACCTTTGCTCTACGGTTCACCCCTCCACTTT. Residues: CASSLPLLYGSPLHF.

This chain joins TRBV5-8 and TRBJ2-3; D gene uncertain. Trimming shortened V by 1 base and J by 2 bases, and 11 bases separated the two germline ends. Germline values: CDR1 SGHTS, CDR2 YDEGEE. The CDR3 contains 15 residues. Written as DNA, the CDR3 is TGTGCCAGCAGCTTGAGTTGGGGATACACAGATACGCAGTATTTT. This encodes CASSLSWGYTDTQYF.

V gene TRBV11-2 combines with J gene TRBJ1-1; TRBD1 matches 7 bases. CDR3 size: 18 residues. The V gene end was trimmed by 5 bases and the J gene end by 3 bases; junction bases not matched to a gene: 18. The germline V gene encodes CDR1 SGHAT and CDR2 FQNNGV. CDR3 in amino acids: CASSPLSPYRGQDTEAFF. The CDR3 DNA reads TGTGCCAGCAGCCCTCTTAGCCCTTACAGGGGCCAAGACACTGAAGCTTTCTTT.

The chain joins TRBV13 to TRBJ2-2, with 12 bases lining up with TRBD2. The CDR3 length is 17 residues. The germline V gene encodes CDR1 PRHDT and CDR2 FYEKMQ (reference sequence). V lost 5 bases to trimming and J lost 2 bases; unmatched junction nucleotides: 6. The CDR3 sequence: CASSPLAGGLNTGELFF. The DNA for the CDR3 is TGTGCCAGCAGCCCCCTAGCGGGGGGGCTTAACACCGGGGAGCTGTTTTTT. The whole variable domain, remainder taken from reference TRBV13 and TRBJ2-2, is AAGVIQSPRHLIKEKRETATLKCYPIPRHDTVYWYQQGPGQDPQFLISFYEKMQSDKGSIPDRFSAQQFSDYHSELNMSSLELGDSALYFCASSPLAGGLNTGELFFGEGSRLTVL.

This clone was detected once. The rearrangement uses TRBV30 and TRBJ1-2; D remains unclear. Trimming removed 0 bases at V and 0 bases at J, with 5 bases between. This CDR3 is built from 13 residues. Germline CDR1 is GTSNPN and CDR2 is SVGIG (reference sequence). CDR3 residues: CAWSVAANYGYTF. The CDR3 DNA reads TGTGCCTGGAGTGTAGCAGCTAACTATGGCTACACCTTC.

Remarks on this clone: The junction departs from germline at one end; a sequencing error may be responsible. The chain combines TRBV11-2 with TRBJ1-3; possibly TRBD1 for D (6 bases). Germline V gene lookup returns CDR1 SGHAT and CDR2 FQNNGV. The CDR3 consists of 15 residues. CDR3 nucleotides: TGTGCCGGCAGCTCACCCCAGGGGAGTGGAAACACCATATATTTT. Translated: CAGSSPQGSGNTIYF.

V usage is TRBV5-6 and J usage is TRBJ1-6; 10 nucleotides match TRBD1. CDR3 size: 15 residues. V gave up 5 bases and J gave up 7 bases; unmatched junction bases: 6. CDR1 is SGHDT and CDR2 is YYEEEE in the germline V gene. CDR3: CASRWTGGVNSPLHF. CDR3 in DNA: TGTGCCAGCAGATGGACAGGGGGTGTGAATTCACCCCTCCACTTT.

The chain employs TRBV6-2 or TRBV6-3 and TRBJ1-5, with a possible D match to TRBD1 (5 bases). Looked up from germline, CDR1 is MNHEY and CDR2 is SVGEGT. The CDR3 runs 11 residues. V was trimmed by 2 bases and J by 9 bases, leaving 5 bases between them. Here the CDR3 reads CASSYGGPQHF. The CDR3 DNA reads as TGTGCCAGCAGTTACGGGGGGCCCCAGCATTTT.

The V call is TRBV19, the J call TRBJ1-2; D gene unclear. Germline lookup yields CDR1 LNHDA and CDR2 SQIVND (reference sequence). The CDR3 extends over 12 amino acids. Trimming cost V 6 bases and J 8 bases, with 13 bases left between them. The CDR3 DNA reads TGTGCCAGTAGGCGGTTAGGCGAAGGCTACACCTTC. Translating gives CASRRLGEGYTF.

V and J are TRBV4-1 and TRBJ2-1; the D is unclear. This CDR3 has 17 amino acids. Germline V gives CDR1 MGHRA, CDR2 YSYEKL. Trimming cost V 1 base and J 5 bases, with 18 bases left between them. The CDR3 reads CASSQGAATTKHNEQFF. The CDR3 DNA sequence: TGCGCCAGCAGCCAAGGGGCAGCGACGACCAAACACAATGAGCAGTTCTTC.

The chain uses TRBV10-3 and TRBJ1-4, with TRBD1 as a possible D gene (6 bases). The germline V gene encodes CDR1 ENHRY and CDR2 SYGVKD. V was trimmed by 2 bases and J by 5 bases, leaving 9 bases between them. This CDR3 region has 14 residues. CDR3 protein: CAISERQGNEKLFF. CDR3 DNA sequence: TGTGCCATCAGTGAGCGGCAGGGGAATGAAAAACTGTTTTTT.

This clone was counted a single time. This chain uses TRBV30 with TRBJ1-2; D is undetermined. The CDR3 is made up of 14 amino acids. Deletions cut 0 bases from V and 2 bases from J, with 10 bases between. Germline V lookup: CDR1 GTSNPN, CDR2 SVGIG (reference sequence). In DNA, the CDR3 is TGTGCCTGGAGTGTATTCGGCCGAAACTATGGCTACACCTTC. This translates into CAWSVFGRNYGYTF.

This clone was recorded only once. This chain uses TRBV2 with TRBJ1-1; 8 bases line up with TRBD1. V shed 7 bases and J 4 bases; nucleotides not matched to a gene: 5. This CDR3 is built from 13 residues. Per the germline V gene, CDR1 is SNHLY and CDR2 is FYNNEI. DNA of the CDR3: TGTGCCAGCACTAGACAGGGGACCACTGAAGCTTTCTTT. Translation gives CASTRQGTTEAFF.

The chain recombines TRBV11-1 with TRBJ2-3, with 12 nucleotides matching TRBD1. V lost 5 bases to trimming and J lost 5 bases; unmatched junction nucleotides: 8. The germline CDR1 and CDR2 sequences are SGHAT and FQDESV (reference sequence). There are 16 residues in the CDR3. The CDR3 coding sequence is TGTGCCAGCAGCATCCGGGACAGGGGGCCGGGAGATACGCAGTATTTT. Translation gives CASSIRDRGPGDTQYF.

V is TRBV7-2 and J is TRBJ2-1, with 7 bases that match TRBD1. This CDR3 contains 12 residues. V dropped 7 bases and J dropped 14; count of bases not matched to a gene: 11. Germline assignment: CDR1 SGHTA and CDR2 FQGNSA. As DNA, the CDR3 is TGTGCCAGCACCGATGCAGGGACAGTGGAGTTCTTC. This codes for CASTDAGTVEFF.